The clone carrying this T cell receptor (beta chain) was seen a few times. Antigen unknown. This sample is part of a study of vaccination effects on CD4 cells after COVID-19. Across the whole study: Post-vaccine draws lagged the second dose by a median of 72 days.

ViraFEST expansion of antigen-specific CD4+ T cells with viral peptide pools preceded sequencing. Following a 10-day culture, CD4+ T cells were purified. Two doses of either BNT162b2 or mRNA-1273 were given to each participant. Vaccine recipients had no previous SARS-CoV-2 infection; their nucleocapsid antibodies were negative. The J segment lost 4 bases and the V segment lost 5 bases, leaving 5 bases of the junction unmatched. Per germline, CDR1 MNHEY and CDR2 SMNVEV (reference sequence). This CDR3 is built from 16 residues. The assay was immunoSEQ multiplex PCR, and TCRdb's table has in-frame clones only and misses some. The sample contains roughly 71,000 clones, about 80% of which appear only once.

The source of this sequence is a human donor who received a COVID-19 vaccine. The chain combines TRBV27 with TRBJ1-6, with 10 bases identical to TRBD1. The source was CD4+ T cells from PBMCs cultured with HCoV-229E spike peptides, collected after COVID-19 vaccination. CDR3 nucleotide sequence: TGTGCCAGCAGTCTGGGGACAGGGGTGTATAATTCACCCCTCCACTTT. This codes for CASSLGTGVYNSPLHF.